This entry lists 32 T cell receptor beta chains sequenced from one sample in a study of blood T cell repertoires in COVID-19. The assay was immunoSEQ multiplex PCR, and TCRdb's table has in-frame clones only and misses some. Of about 100,000 clones listed, roughly four fifths are singletons. Sequenced: peripheral blood. The source of these receptors is a man in his forties with active or convalescent COVID-19.

The CDR3 protein is CAWSFRTGPYEQYF. In nucleotides, the CDR3 is TGTGCCTGGAGTTTCAGGACAGGGCCCTACGAGCAGTACTTC. V is TRBV30 and J is TRBJ2-7; 8 bases line up with TRBD1. The J segment lost 2 bases and the V segment lost 2 bases, leaving 5 bases of the junction unmatched. The V gene's germline CDR1 is GTSNPN and CDR2 SVGIG (reference sequence). This CDR3 contains 14 residues.

The V gene is TRBV6-2 or TRBV6-3, the J gene TRBJ2-1; 8 nucleotides line up with TRBD2. The CDR3 spans 17 residues. The V and J ends lost 3 bases and 1 base, in that order; junction bases with no gene match: 8. Germline CDR1 reads MNHEY; CDR2 reads SVGEGT. CDR3 region: CASSYPDLAGSYNEQFF. The DNA of the CDR3 is TGTGCCAGCAGTTATCCCGATCTAGCGGGTTCCTACAATGAGCAGTTCTTC.

V gene TRBV12-3 or TRBV12-4 combines with J gene TRBJ1-1; possibly TRBD1 for D (6 bases). This CDR3 region has 13 residues. V lost 8 bases and J lost 2, with 12 bases in between. The CDR3 is CASAGARNTEAFF. CDR3 DNA sequence: TGTGCCAGCGCAGGGGCCAGAAACACTGAAGCTTTCTTT.

The J gene is TRBJ2-7, the V gene TRBV27; D is unresolved. The CDR3 covers 13 residues. Germline V gene lookup returns CDR1 MNHEY and CDR2 SMNVEV (reference sequence). The V gene lost 3 bases and the J gene lost 3 bases, with 9 bases spanning the gap. CDR3 residues: CASSLNIVYEQYF. DNA of the CDR3: TGTGCCAGCAGTTTGAACATTGTCTACGAGCAGTACTTC.

The table lists this clone with a count of one. The chain joins TRBV5-1 to TRBJ2-7; 10 bases map to TRBD2. V lost 1 base, J lost 5 bases, and 9 bases stayed unmatched. CDR3 length equals 16 residues. The V gene's germline CDR1 is SGHRS and CDR2 YFSETQ. CDR3 nucleotides: TGCGCCAGCAGCTTGATGACTAGCGGGTCCCTCAACGAGCAGTACTTC. Amino acids: CASSLMTSGSLNEQYF.

This clone was picked up a small number of times. The chain combines TRBV6-5 with TRBJ1-2; no definite D call. The germline CDR1 and CDR2 sequences are MNHEY and SVGAGI. CDR3 length: 15 amino acids. V dropped 7 bases and J dropped 1 base, with 16 bases sitting between them. The CDR3 sequence: CASTSTAAVNYGYTF. In DNA form, the CDR3 reads TGTGCCAGCACCTCTACGGCCGCGGTTAACTATGGCTACACCTTC.

This clone showed up just a few times. V gene TRBV9 combines with J gene TRBJ2-3; 8 bases align to TRBD2. CDR3 length equals 18 residues. CDR1 and CDR2 (germline): SGDLS, YYNGEE. V was pared by 3 bases and J by 0 bases, with 12 bases of the junction left unmatched. Here the CDR3 reads CASSASRLLAESTDTQYF. CDR3 nucleotides: TGTGCCAGCAGCGCTTCCCGATTACTAGCGGAAAGCACAGATACGCAGTATTTT.

The CDR3 nucleotides read TGTGCCAGCTCACTAACCGGGACTAGCGGAACAGATACGCAGTATTTT. Translating it yields CASSLTGTSGTDTQYF. The V and J genes are TRBV18 and TRBJ2-3, with 11 bases lining up with TRBD2. The CDR3 sequence is 16 residues long. CDR1 KGHSH and CDR2 LQKENI come from the germline V gene. Trimming at V came to 4 bases and at J to 3 bases, leaving 6 bases not matched to a gene.

This sequence joins TRBV11-2 and TRBJ2-7, with a weak D call TRBD1 (8 bases). Germline V gives CDR1 SGHAT, CDR2 FQNNGV. Trimming stripped 3 bases from V and 11 bases from J, with 23 bases between. This CDR3 is built from 15 residues. CDR3: CASSFSGTGPYWKYF. The CDR3 DNA sequence: TGTGCCAGCAGCTTCAGCGGGACAGGACCTTATTGGAAGTACTTC.

In its sample, this clone was seen a few times. The J gene is TRBJ1-6, the V gene TRBV6-5, with TRBD1 matching over 7 bases. Germline assignment: CDR1 MNHEY and CDR2 SVGAGI. CDR3 length equals 13 residues. V lost 5 bases and J lost 7; bases outside the gene matches: 2. The CDR3 spells CASSRQGNSPLHF. For the CDR3, the DNA is TGTGCCAGCAGTAGACAGGGAAATTCACCCCTCCACTTT.

The J gene is TRBJ2-7, the V gene TRBV5-1; 12 positions match TRBD2. V trimming: 4 bases; J trimming: 2 bases; junction bases outside the gene matches: 4. From germline, CDR1 is SGHRS and CDR2 YFSETQ. CDR3 length equals 15 residues. CDR3 in amino acids: CASSPRTSGAYEQYF. The CDR3 bases are TGCGCCAGCAGCCCCCGGACTAGCGGGGCCTACGAGCAGTACTTC.

The chain combines TRBV5-1 with TRBJ2-1, with TRBD1 matching 9 bases. J gave up 1 base and V 3 bases, and 11 bases lay outside the gene matches. Per the germline V gene, CDR1 is SGHRS and CDR2 is YFSETQ. The CDR3 covers 18 residues. This CDR3 is CASSSNRPGQGSYNEQFF. The CDR3 DNA reads as TGCGCCAGCAGCTCCAACCGCCCCGGACAGGGGTCCTACAATGAGCAGTTCTTC.

The V gene is TRBV10-1, the J gene TRBJ2-1, with a possible D match to TRBD1 (5 bases). Trimming shortened V by 5 bases and J by 7 bases, and 9 bases separated the two germline ends. The CDR3 is 12 amino acids. CDR1 is WNHNN and CDR2 is SYGVQD in the germline V gene (reference sequence). The CDR3 region is CASSMTVNEQFF. DNA for the CDR3: TGCGCCAGCAGTATGACAGTTAATGAGCAGTTCTTC.

The rearrangement links TRBV18 to TRBJ2-7, with 8 bases matching TRBD2. This CDR3 has 15 residues. V shed 3 bases, J shed 0 bases, and the junction held 4 bases outside the gene matches. CDR1 is KGHSH, CDR2 LQKENI, per germline. CDR3 loop: CASSPRGGSSYEQYF. Written as DNA, the CDR3 is TGTGCCAGCTCACCCCGGGGGGGGAGCTCCTACGAGCAGTACTTC.

The chain is built from TRBV9 and TRBJ1-2; D is perhaps TRBD1 (6 bases). Germline assignment: CDR1 SGDLS and CDR2 YYNGEE. V was shortened by 3 bases and J by 0 bases, with 12 bases between the two germline ends. The CDR3 is 15 residues long. CDR3 sequence reads: CASSAGVSPNYGYTF. CDR3 DNA sequence: TGTGCCAGCAGCGCAGGGGTCTCCCCTAACTATGGCTACACCTTC. The whole variable domain, filled in from reference TRBV9 and TRBJ1-2, reads DSGVTQTPKHLITATGQRVTLRCSPRSGDLSVYWYQQSLDQGLQFLIQYYNGEERAKGNILERFSAQQFPDLHSELNLSSLELGDSALYFCASSAGVSPNYGYTFGSGTRLTVV.

V is TRBV6-4 and J is TRBJ2-5; TRBD2 aligns across 12 bases. Germline V lookup: CDR1 MRHNA, CDR2 SNTAGT. With 7 bases clipped from V and 5 bases from J, the junction kept 17 bases outside the gene matches. The length of the CDR3 is 18 residues. The CDR3 loop is CASTLRIGPSGGAETQYF. The CDR3 DNA is TGTGCCAGCACCTTGAGGATTGGACCTAGCGGGGGGGCTGAGACCCAGTACTTC.

The genes are TRBV5-1 and TRBJ2-5; D possibly corresponds to TRBD2 (6 bases). The CDR3 runs to 15 residues. Trimming shortened V by 0 bases and J by 2 bases, and 11 bases separated the two germline ends. Germline V gene sequence: CDR1 SGHRS, CDR2 YFSETQ. The CDR3 nucleotides are TGCGCCAGCAGCTTGGCCGGACTAACTCAAGAGACCCAGTACTTC. Translated: CASSLAGLTQETQYF.

V usage is TRBV9 and J usage is TRBJ2-7, with 11 positions matching TRBD1. Unmatched junction bases numbered 7, after V lost 3 bases and J lost 2 bases. Germline CDR1 reads SGDLS; CDR2 reads YYNGEE. The CDR3 is made up of 16 amino acids. DNA of the CDR3: TGTGCCAGCAGCGCCTCCCCGGGACAGGGGGCCTACGAGCAGTACTTC. Encoded protein: CASSASPGQGAYEQYF.

The chain employs TRBV5-4 and TRBJ1-4; the match to TRBD1 covers 7 bases. V gave up 0 bases and J gave up 5 bases; unmatched junction bases: 1. This CDR3 comprises 14 residues. Germline V lookup: CDR1 SGHNT, CDR2 YYREEE (reference sequence). For the CDR3, the DNA is TGTGCCAGCAGCTTGGGACAGGGAAATGAAAAACTGTTTTTT. This encodes CASSLGQGNEKLFF.

V usage is TRBV7-2 and J usage is TRBJ2-7; TRBD1 might be the D (5 bases). CDR1 and CDR2 (germline): SGHTA, FQGNSA. The CDR3 loop spans 14 amino acids. V lost 4 bases, J lost 0 bases, and 10 bases lay in between. The CDR3 region is CASSSRDGSYEQYF. CDR3 bases: TGTGCCAGCAGCTCCAGGGATGGCTCCTACGAGCAGTACTTC.

The chain has TRBV7-7 and TRBJ2-7, with D hard to call. The CDR3 covers 13 residues. Looked up from germline, CDR1 is SSHAT and CDR2 is FNYEAQ (reference sequence). The V end lost 1 base, the J end lost 6 bases, and 10 bases lay between the germline ends. The CDR3 bases are TGTGCCAGCAGCTTAGGTCAGGCCTCCGAGCAGTACTTC. It specifies CASSLGQASEQYF.

The chain couples TRBV5-6 to TRBJ1-3; D gene unclear. The CDR3 totals 16 residues. Per the germline V gene, CDR1 is SGHDT and CDR2 is YYEEEE. V gave up 0 bases and J gave up 0 bases, with 10 bases separating them. The CDR3 sequence: CASSLDGLSSGNTIYF. The CDR3 bases are TGTGCCAGCAGCTTGGATGGACTCAGCTCTGGAAACACCATATATTTT.

The rearrangement uses TRBV3-1 (or the pseudogene TRBV3-2) and TRBJ1-6, with D possibly being TRBD1 (5 bases). V was trimmed by 2 bases and J by 10 bases, leaving 9 bases between them. CDR1 LGHDT and CDR2 YNNKEL come from the germline V gene (reference sequence). The CDR3 runs 13 residues. CDR3 DNA sequence: TGTGCCAGCAGCCAACTGCGGGGCTCACCCCTCCACTTT. It yields the protein CASSQLRGSPLHF.

The V gene is TRBV19, the J gene TRBJ2-3; 7 positions agree with TRBD2. This CDR3 is built from 15 residues. The germline CDR1 and CDR2 sequences are LNHDA and SQIVND (reference sequence). Trimming cost V 10 bases and J 6 bases; bases outside gene matches: 16. The CDR3 DNA is TGTGCCACATCCTCCATACCCGGGGGAGGGGATACGCAGTATTTT. Residues: CATSSIPGGGDTQYF.

CDR3 in DNA: TGTGCCAGCAGCTTGTTTGGAGCGGGGAACACCGGGGAGCTGTTTTTT. This translates into CASSLFGAGNTGELFF. This chain joins TRBV7-2 and TRBJ2-2, with a tentative D call TRBD2 (6 bases). Trimming left V 3 bases short and J 1 base short, with 12 bases between. The CDR3 is 16 amino acids. CDR1 is SGHTA, CDR2 FQGNSA, per germline.

This clone was observed a single time. V and J are TRBV5-1 and TRBJ1-6; D is uncertain. V dropped 6 bases and J dropped 0 bases, with 7 bases sitting between them. Germline lookup yields CDR1 SGHRS and CDR2 YFSETQ. The CDR3 is made up of 14 amino acids. The CDR3 here is CASKESSYNSPLHF. As DNA, the CDR3 is TGCGCCAGCAAGGAGAGCTCCTATAATTCACCCCTCCACTTT.

This clone was seen only a few times. J is TRBJ2-1 and V is TRBV2, with TRBD2 identical over 12 bases. The CDR3 loop spans 15 amino acids. The germline gives CDR1 SNHLY, CDR2 FYNNEI. V was clipped by 7 bases and J by 5 bases; unmatched bases: 6. The DNA for the CDR3 is TGTGCCAGCATCATGGGACTAGCGGGCAACAATGAGCAGTTCTTC. The encoded protein is CASIMGLAGNNEQFF.

The chain couples TRBV5-1 to TRBJ2-5; D may be TRBD2 (6 bases). The germline V gene has CDR1 SGHRS and CDR2 YFSETQ. V was trimmed by 0 bases and J by 5 bases, leaving 11 bases between them. CDR3 length: 14 amino acids. CDR3 residues: CASSLGSGRETQYF. The CDR3 DNA reads TGCGCCAGCAGCTTGGGGTCAGGGAGGGAGACCCAGTACTTC.

This clone was counted once. The gene calls are TRBV12-3 or TRBV12-4 and TRBJ2-5, with D maybe TRBD2 (6 bases). The CDR3 has 12 residues. V was shortened by 4 bases and J by 9 bases, with 12 bases between the two germline ends. CDR3 coding DNA: TGTGCCAGCAGTTCCAACTCGGGGGCCCAGTACTTC. Its translation: CASSSNSGAQYF.

Here the CDR3 reads CASNELGGVGYTF. Written as DNA, the CDR3 is TGTGCCAGCAACGAATTAGGAGGGGTAGGCTACACCTTC. The gene calls are TRBV6-5 and TRBJ1-2; TRBD1 might be the D (5 bases). Per germline, CDR1 MNHEY and CDR2 SVGAGI. CDR3 length: 13 amino acids. The ends were cut back, 7 bases at V and 8 bases at J, with 17 bases in the middle.

This clone was recorded a few times. CDR3 amino acids: CASSVDGGDTEAFF. Here the CDR3 DNA reads TGTGCCAGCAGCGTAGACGGGGGGGACACTGAAGCTTTCTTT. This sequence joins TRBV9 and TRBJ1-1; D possibly corresponds to TRBD1 (5 bases). The CDR3 runs 14 residues. Germline CDR1 SGDLS, CDR2 YYNGEE. V was clipped by 0 bases and J by 3 bases, with 9 bases between them.

The CDR3: CASSATGGSYGYTF. The CDR3 DNA sequence: TGTGCCAGCAGTGCGACAGGGGGTAGCTATGGCTACACCTTC. The chain couples TRBV6-6 to TRBJ1-2; TRBD1 matches 9 bases. CDR1 is MNHNY and CDR2 is SVGAGI in the germline V gene (reference sequence). Losses at the gene ends were 5 bases for V and 4 bases for J; bases not matched to a gene: 5. This CDR3 has 14 amino acids.